Detailed here is one T cell receptor beta chain. Under the authors' procedure: Estimated nucleated cell counts came from reference gene primer amplification. The assay was immunoSEQ multiplex PCR, and TCRdb's table has in-frame clones only and misses some. V and J calls and clone size follow that table, whereas D and trimming were derived from the DNA. The sample records under 250,000 clones, 84% being singletons. This entry comes from a study of blood T cell repertoires in COVID-19. Study summary: Samples taken during acute and convalescent COVID-19 were collected in the United States, Italy and Spain. Sources were T cells, B-cell-depleted T cells, or PBMCs; the material itself was cDNA or gDNA.

Per the germline V gene, CDR1 is ENHRY and CDR2 is SYGVKD. J was trimmed by 7 bases and V by 0 bases; bases with no gene match: 7. The CDR3 loop spans 15 amino acids. Sample: peripheral blood. The receptor was isolated from a woman in her 40s who had recovered from COVID-19. The J gene is TRBJ1-1, the V gene TRBV10-3; TRBD1 matches 8 bases. CDR3 nucleotides: TGTGCCATCAGTGAGTCATCCAGGGGGCTTATTGAAGCTTTCTTT. Translation gives CAISESSRGLIEAFF.